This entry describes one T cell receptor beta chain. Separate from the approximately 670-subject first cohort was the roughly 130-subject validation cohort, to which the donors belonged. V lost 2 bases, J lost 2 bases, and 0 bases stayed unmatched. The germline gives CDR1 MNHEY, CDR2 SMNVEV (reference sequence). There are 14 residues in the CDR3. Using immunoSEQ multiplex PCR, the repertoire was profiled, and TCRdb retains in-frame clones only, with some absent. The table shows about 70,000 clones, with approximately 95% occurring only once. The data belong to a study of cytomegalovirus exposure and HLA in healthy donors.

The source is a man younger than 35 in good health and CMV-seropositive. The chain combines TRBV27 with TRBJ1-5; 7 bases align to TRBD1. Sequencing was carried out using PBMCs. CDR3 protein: CASSLGQGNQPQHF. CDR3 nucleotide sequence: TGTGCCAGCAGTTTAGGACAGGGCAATCAGCCCCAGCATTTT.